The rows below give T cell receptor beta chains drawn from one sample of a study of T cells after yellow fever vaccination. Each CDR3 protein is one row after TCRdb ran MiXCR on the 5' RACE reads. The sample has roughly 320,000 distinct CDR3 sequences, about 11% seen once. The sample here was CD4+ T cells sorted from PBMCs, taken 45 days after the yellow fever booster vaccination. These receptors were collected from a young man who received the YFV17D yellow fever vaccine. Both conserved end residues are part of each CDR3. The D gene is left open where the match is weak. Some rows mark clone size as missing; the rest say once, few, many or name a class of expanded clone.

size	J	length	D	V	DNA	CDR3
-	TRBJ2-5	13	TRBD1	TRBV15	TGTGCCACCAGCAGGGACAGGAAAGAGACCCAGTACTTC	CATSRDRKETQYF
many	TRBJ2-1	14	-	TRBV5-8	TGTGCCAGCAGCCGACCGGGACTCCTCAATGAGCAGTTCTTC	CASSRPGLLNEQFF
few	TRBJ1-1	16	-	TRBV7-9	TGTGCCAGCAGCTTAGTTTTGGGATTAGGGGACACTGAAGCTTTCTTT	CASSLVLGLGDTEAFF
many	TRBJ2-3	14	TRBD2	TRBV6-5	TGTGCCAGCAGTTCCGTCGGACTAGTGGATACGCAGTATTTT	CASSSVGLVDTQYF
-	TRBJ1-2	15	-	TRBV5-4	TGTGCCAGCAGCTTGGCCGGTAGGACGGAGTATGGCTACACCTTC	CASSLAGRTEYGYTF
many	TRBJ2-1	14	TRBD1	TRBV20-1	TGCAGTGCTAGAGCCGGGACAGGGAATGGGGGTCGGTTCTTC	CSARAGTGNGGRFF
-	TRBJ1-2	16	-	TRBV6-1	TGTGCCAGCAGTGAAGTGGGGTCCGGGTTAGACGATGGCTACACCTTC	CASSEVGSGLDDGYTF
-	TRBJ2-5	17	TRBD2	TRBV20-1	TGCAGTGCTTATTTACCGGGACTAGCGGGGGATCAAGAGACCCAGTACTTC	CSAYLPGLAGDQETQYF
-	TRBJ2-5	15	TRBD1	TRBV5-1	TGCGCCAGCAGCCCCGTGGGGGACAGGGGAGAGACCCAGTACTTC	CASSPVGDRGETQYF
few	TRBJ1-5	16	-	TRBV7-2	TGTGCCAGCAGCCTCCTCCTTTCCAGGGCCGGGCAGCCCCAGCATTTT	CASSLLLSRAGQPQHF
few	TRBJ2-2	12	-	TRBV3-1	TGTGCCAGCAGCCAAGTGGCCGGGGAGCTGTTTTTT	CASSQVAGELFF
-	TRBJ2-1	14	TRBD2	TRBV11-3	TGTGCCAGCAGCTTTAGCGGGGGAGATCGTGAGCAGTTCTTC	CASSFSGGDREQFF
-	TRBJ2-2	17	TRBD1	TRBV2	TGTGCCAGCAGTGAAGATATAAGGGGGCTGAACACCGGGGAGCTGTTTTTT	CASSEDIRGLNTGELFF
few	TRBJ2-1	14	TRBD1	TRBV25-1	TGTGCCAGCAGTGAGGGACAGGGGGTCGATGAGCAGTTCTTC	CASSEGQGVDEQFF
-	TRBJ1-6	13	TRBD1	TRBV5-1	TGCGCCAGCGCGGGACAGGGAGACTCACCCCTCCACTTT	CASAGQGDSPLHF
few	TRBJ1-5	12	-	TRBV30	TGTGCCTGGGGGGACAGCAATCAGCCCCAGCATTTT	CAWGDSNQPQHF
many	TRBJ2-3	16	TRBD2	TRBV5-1	TGCGCCAGCAGCTTTGGACTAGCGGGGTCCGGGGATACGCAGTATTTT	CASSFGLAGSGDTQYF
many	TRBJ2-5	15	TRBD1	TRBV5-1	TGCGCCAGCAGCTTGGACACAGGGGCCCAAGAGACCCAGTACTTC	CASSLDTGAQETQYF